The 11 T cell receptor beta chains below come from one sample, sequenced in a study of T cell clones after liver transplantation. The repertoire was sequenced with immunoSEQ multiplex PCR; TCRdb's copy has only in-frame clones and lacks some. There are tens of thousands of clones in the sample; about four fifths occur only once, and about 0.79% lies in the top ten. Sequenced here: CD4+ T cells from blood, sampled 12 months after liver transplant. The receptors were sampled from a human patient who received a liver transplant. Some T cells may be the graft donor's.

This clone has just a few counts. This sequence joins TRBV6-1 and TRBJ2-2; 8 bases match TRBD2. V shed 2 bases and J 4 bases; nucleotides not matched to a gene: 6. CDR1 and CDR2 from the germline V gene are MNHNS and SASEGT. This CDR3 region has 16 residues. The CDR3 region has the DNA TGTGCCAGCAGTGAACGGTCGGGAGGGGGCACCGGGGAGCTGTTTTTT. Amino acid sequence: CASSERSGGGTGELFF.

This clone was observed a single time. The rearrangement links TRBV10-3 to TRBJ1-4; TRBD1 aligns across 8 bases. V shed 6 bases and J 3 bases; nucleotides not matched to a gene: 12. The CDR3 consists of 17 residues. CDR1 is ENHRY and CDR2 is SYGVKD in the germline V gene. The CDR3 DNA sequence: TGTGCCATCAGCGACGAAACAGGGGGAGGAGCTAATGAAAAACTGTTTTTT. Translating it yields CAISDETGGGANEKLFF.

The chain couples TRBV10-3 to TRBJ2-1; tentative D call: TRBD1 (6 bases). Between the trimmed V and J ends, which lost 3 bases and 4 bases, there was a span of 19 bases. The CDR3 is 17 amino acids. Germline CDR1 reads ENHRY; CDR2 reads SYGVKD. The CDR3 DNA reads as TGTGCCATCAGTGACTTTTTTGGGGGCGGCCAGTACAATGAGCAGTTCTTC. It specifies CAISDFFGGGQYNEQFF.

In this sample, this clone turned up once. This chain joins TRBV5-5 and TRBJ2-7; TRBD1 is a possible D gene (5 bases). V shed 2 bases and J shed 3 bases, with 12 bases lying between them. Germline V CDR1 and CDR2: SGHKS, YYEKEE (reference sequence). This CDR3 has 14 residues. CDR3 coding DNA: TGTGCCAGCAGCTTCCAGGGAAAAAACTACGAGCAGTACTTC. Translating it yields CASSFQGKNYEQYF.

The chain links TRBV21-1 to TRBJ2-1. TRBV21-1 is a pseudogene locus. The CDR3 runs to 14 residues. CDR3 sequence (DNA): TGTGCCAGCAGCCACCGGGACCACTACAATGAGCAGTTCTTC. As protein: CASSHRDHYNEQFF.

The table lists this clone with a few counts. The V and J genes are TRBV2 and TRBJ1-1; 10 bases match TRBD1. The CDR3 covers 15 residues. V lost 4 bases, J lost 5 bases, and 7 bases stayed unmatched. The germline CDR1 and CDR2 sequences are SNHLY and FYNNEI. This chain's CDR3 is CASSAQDRGRTEAFF. In DNA, the CDR3 is TGTGCCAGCAGTGCTCAGGACAGGGGGAGAACTGAAGCTTTCTTT. The full variable domain, with the rest looked up from reference TRBV2 and TRBJ1-1, is EPEVTQTPSHQVTQMGQEVILRCVPISNHLYFYWYRQILGQKVEFLVSFYNNEISEKSEIFDDQFSVERPDGSNFTLKIRSTKLEDSAMYFCASSAQDRGRTEAFFGQGTRLTVV.

Written as DNA, the CDR3 is TGTGCCAGTTTTCGGGGAGTCAATCAGCCCCAGCATTTT. It codes for CASFRGVNQPQHF. This chain uses TRBV5-8 with TRBJ1-5; D gene ambiguous. The V gene's germline CDR1 is SGHTS and CDR2 YDEGEE. This CDR3 spans 13 amino acids. Trimming removed 8 bases from V and 3 bases from J, with 12 bases in between.

The chain joins TRBV2 to TRBJ1-2; D is perhaps TRBD1 (6 bases). Trimming left V 6 bases short and J 4 bases short, with 15 bases between. The CDR3 has 14 amino acids. CDR1 and CDR2 from the germline V gene are SNHLY and FYNNEI. Written as DNA, the CDR3 is TGTGCCAGCAGGAAGGAGGGGGGCCGCTATGGCTACACCTTC. Translated: CASRKEGGRYGYTF. Combining the CDR3 with reference TRBV2 and TRBJ1-2 gives the whole variable domain EPEVTQTPSHQVTQMGQEVILRCVPISNHLYFYWYRQILGQKVEFLVSFYNNEISEKSEIFDDQFSVERPDGSNFTLKIRSTKLEDSAMYFCASRKEGGRYGYTFGSGTRLTVV.

The rearrangement joins TRBV11-3 to TRBJ2-1; 7 nucleotides agree with TRBD2. CDR3 length: 17 amino acids. After removal of 4 bases from V and 6 bases from J, the junction contained 15 bases not matched to a gene. Germline values: CDR1 SGHNT, CDR2 YENEEA. The chain's CDR3 is CASSYDLASGKGNEQFF. In DNA form, the CDR3 reads TGTGCCAGCAGCTATGATCTGGCTAGCGGAAAAGGCAATGAGCAGTTCTTC.

The chain joins TRBV2 to TRBJ2-3; 7 bases are a match to TRBD2. Losses at the gene ends were 4 bases for V and 2 bases for J; bases not matched to a gene: 6. The CDR3 extends over 15 amino acids. The germline gives CDR1 SNHLY, CDR2 FYNNEI. CDR3 coding DNA: TGTGCCAGCAGTGCGGCTAGCGGAGACACAGATACGCAGTATTTT. Amino acids: CASSAASGDTDTQYF. Variable domain in full (rest from reference TRBV2 and TRBJ2-3): EPEVTQTPSHQVTQMGQEVILRCVPISNHLYFYWYRQILGQKVEFLVSFYNNEISEKSEIFDDQFSVERPDGSNFTLKIRSTKLEDSAMYFCASSAASGDTDTQYFGPGTRLTVL.

This rearrangement joins TRBV2 to TRBJ2-6, with D uncertain. The CDR3 is made up of 14 amino acids. Germline V gene sequence: CDR1 SNHLY, CDR2 FYNNEI. V lost 7 bases to trimming and J lost 1 base, with 8 bases between them. CDR3 nucleotides: TGTGCCAGCAAGGGCGAGTCTGGGGCCAACGTCCTGACTTTC. This gives the protein CASKGESGANVLTF.